The 23 T cell receptor beta chains presented below share a single source sample, sequenced in a study of blood T cells in healthy people across ages. Primers used in a second PCR of roughly 6 to 11 cycles were a sample-barcoded 5' primer and a J-beta primer mix. Each CDR3 protein is one row after TCRdb ran MiXCR on the 5' RACE reads. The sample carries just over 1 million distinct CDR3 sequences, 35% to 50% recorded once. The sequenced material came from blood. The receptors derive from a woman aged 60-75 years in good health.

As concerns this clonotype: A much larger clone differs by one base, so this may be a read error. The chain carries TRBV4-2 and TRBJ2-1, with unresolved D. The CDR3 has 15 residues. Trimming stripped 2 bases from V and 13 bases from J, with 21 bases between. The germline V gene has CDR1 LGHNA and CDR2 YNFKEQ. The CDR3 nucleotides read TGTGCCAGCAGCCAAAATCCAGGTGGCCAAGAGACCCAGTTCTTC. Its translation is CASSQNPGGQETQFF.

This chain uses TRBV10-3 with TRBJ2-2, with a tentative D call TRBD1 (5 bases). The germline V gene encodes CDR1 ENHRY and CDR2 SYGVKD. V lost 5 bases and J 4 bases, leaving 14 bases between the germline ends. The CDR3 totals 15 residues. The CDR3 spells CAISIDSAGTGELFF. The CDR3 DNA follows: TGTGCCATCAGTATAGACAGTGCTGGCACCGGGGAGCTGTTTTTT.

As concerns this clonotype: At one end, the junction sequence differs from germline, possibly due to a read error. The chain couples TRBV29-1 to TRBJ1-2; 8 nucleotides line up with TRBD1. CDR3 size: 13 residues. Germline lookup yields CDR1 SQVTM and CDR2 ANQGSEA. CDR3 bases: TGCAGCGTGGAAGACAGGGGCCGGCGTGGCTACACCTTC. This sequence encodes CSVEDRGRRGYTF. Combining the CDR3 with reference TRBV29-1 and TRBJ1-2 gives the whole variable domain SAVISQKPSRDICQRGTSLTIQCQVDSQVTMMFWYRQQPGQSLTLIATANQGSEATYESGFVIDKFPISRPNLTFSTLTVSNMSPEDSSIYLCSVEDRGRRGYTFGSGTRLTVV.

This clonotype was seen a few times. The gene calls are TRBV7-4 and TRBJ2-7; D uncertain. The CDR3 extends over 15 amino acids. The V gene's germline CDR1 is SGHVT and CDR2 SQSDAQ. V gave up 1 base and J gave up 5 bases, with 15 bases separating them. CDR3 amino acids: CASSLVRPLGHEQYF. The CDR3 bases are TGTGCCAGCAGCTTAGTGCGCCCGCTAGGCCACGAGCAGTACTTC.

This clonotype was seen a few times. The V call is TRBV7-9, the J call TRBJ1-1; 11 bases fit TRBD1. The CDR3 has 20 amino acids. V gave up 5 bases and J gave up 0 bases; unmatched junction bases: 17. In germline, CDR1 is SEHNR, CDR2 FQNEAQ (reference sequence). The CDR3 sequence: CASSASSDRGPETVNTEAFF. DNA for the CDR3: TGTGCCAGCAGCGCGAGCTCGGACAGGGGGCCGGAAACCGTGAACACTGAAGCTTTCTTT.

J is TRBJ2-1 and V is TRBV6-5, with a weak D call TRBD1 (5 bases). Trimming removed 8 bases from V and 6 bases from J, with 11 bases in between. Germline CDR1 reads MNHEY; CDR2 reads SVGAGI. This CDR3 contains 12 residues. The CDR3 is CASGAGSNEQFF. In DNA, the CDR3 is TGTGCCAGCGGGGCAGGGTCCAATGAGCAGTTCTTC.

This clonotype has more than one count but fewer than ten. The V and J genes are TRBV9 and TRBJ1-2; 8 positions agree with TRBD1. The CDR3 sequence is 16 residues long. Looked up from germline, CDR1 is SGDLS and CDR2 is YYNGEE. Losses at the gene ends were 0 bases for V and 6 bases for J; bases not matched to a gene: 10. CDR3 in amino acids: CASSVAPGTGIDGYTF. The CDR3 DNA reads as TGTGCCAGCAGCGTAGCGCCCGGGACAGGAATTGATGGCTACACCTTC.

The genes are TRBV11-3 and TRBJ2-7, with 8 bases matching TRBD2. The CDR3 is made up of 19 amino acids. Per germline, CDR1 SGHNT and CDR2 YENEEA. The junction had 22 bases not matched to a gene; V was cut back by 2 bases and J by 7 bases. CDR3 residues: CASSLLSWREATPEGEQYF. The CDR3 coding sequence is TGTGCCAGCAGCTTATTAAGTTGGCGGGAGGCCACCCCAGAAGGGGAGCAGTACTTC.

This rearrangement joins TRBV6-5 to TRBJ2-1; D is perhaps TRBD2 (5 bases). The CDR3 loop spans 14 amino acids. CDR1 and CDR2 (germline): MNHEY, SVGAGI. Trimming stripped 4 bases from V and 4 bases from J, with 11 bases between. The CDR3 loop is CASSSLRAYNEQFF. Written as DNA, the CDR3 is TGTGCCAGCAGTTCCCTGAGGGCTTACAATGAGCAGTTCTTC.

This clonotype was picked up a small number of times. This chain joins TRBV29-1 and TRBJ1-1; a possible D gene is TRBD1 (6 bases). This CDR3 contains 13 residues. V was trimmed by 6 bases and J by 4 bases, leaving 15 bases between them. Germline lookup yields CDR1 SQVTM and CDR2 ANQGSEA. CDR3 residues: CSVLQGRITEAFF. CDR3 nucleotides: TGCAGCGTCCTACAGGGTAGGATCACTGAAGCTTTCTTT.

This rearrangement joins TRBV5-8 to TRBJ2-7; the match to TRBD2 covers 10 bases. V trimming: 3 bases; J trimming: 5 bases; junction bases outside the gene matches: 14. The CDR3 extends over 17 amino acids. Germline assignment: CDR1 SGHTS and CDR2 YDEGEE. The CDR3 reads CASSSGLAGDGTDEQYF. CDR3 in DNA: TGTGCCAGCAGCTCCGGCCTAGCGGGAGATGGAACCGACGAGCAGTACTTC.

V gene TRBV5-1 combines with J gene TRBJ2-1, with 12 bases fitting TRBD2. Germline CDR1 is SGHRS and CDR2 is YFSETQ. With 4 bases clipped from V and 8 bases from J, the junction kept 7 bases outside the gene matches. The CDR3 consists of 15 residues. The CDR3 region is CASSPSGRGLDEQFF. CDR3 sequence (DNA): TGCGCCAGCAGCCCTAGCGGGAGGGGCCTCGATGAGCAGTTCTTC.

V gene TRBV2 combines with J gene TRBJ2-4, with TRBD2 matching 7 bases. The CDR3 is made up of 16 amino acids. Germline CDR1 reads SNHLY; CDR2 reads FYNNEI. The V segment lost 3 bases and the J segment 1 base; nucleotides outside the gene matches: 6. DNA for the CDR3: TGTGCCAGCAGTGATTGGGCGGGAGATGCCAAAAACATTCAGTACTTC. Translating it yields CASSDWAGDAKNIQYF.

The chain carries TRBV28 and TRBJ1-4; no firm D call. With 4 bases removed from V and 0 bases from J, the gap between germline ends came to 9 bases. This CDR3 region has 15 residues. Germline V gene lookup returns CDR1 MDHEN and CDR2 SYDVKM. The chain's CDR3 is CASSSLTATNEKLFF. CDR3 in DNA: TGTGCCAGCAGTTCTCTCACTGCAACTAATGAAAAACTGTTTTTT.

The DNA for the CDR3 is TGTGCCAGCAGCTTTACTAGCGGGATATACAATGAGCAGTTCTTC. This translates into CASSFTSGIYNEQFF. V and J are TRBV5-6 and TRBJ2-1, with TRBD2 matching 10 bases. Germline loops: CDR1 SGHDT, CDR2 YYEEEE. The CDR3 runs 15 residues. V lost 2 bases and J lost 4; bases outside the gene matches: 3.

The V call is TRBV3-1, the J call TRBJ1-1; D may be TRBD1 (6 bases). From germline, CDR1 is LGHDT and CDR2 YNNKEL (reference sequence). The length of the CDR3 is 15 residues. Trimming took 0 bases from V and 1 from J, leaving 9 bases between them. Written as DNA, the CDR3 is TGTGCCAGCAGCCAAGATCTCAGGGGGAACACTGAAGCTTTCTTT. Its translation: CASSQDLRGNTEAFF.

This sequence joins TRBV5-1 and TRBJ2-7; TRBD1 is a possible D gene (5 bases). This CDR3 has 16 residues. V was shortened by 4 bases and J by 4 bases, with 21 bases between the two germline ends. Germline CDR1 is SGHRS and CDR2 is YFSETQ. CDR3 DNA: TGCGCCAGCAGCCCAGGACACAATACGGCAGCTTACGAGCAGTACTTC. Encoded protein: CASSPGHNTAAYEQYF. The full variable domain, in which reference TRBV5-1 and TRBJ2-7 provide the parts outside the CDR3, is KAGVTQTPRYLIKTRGQQVTLSCSPISGHRSVSWYQQTPGQGLQFLFEYFSETQRNKGNFPGRFSGRQFSNSRSEMNVSTLELGDSALYLCASSPGHNTAAYEQYFGPGTRLTVT.

With respect to this clonotype: An end of the junction does not agree with germline; a read error may underlie this. The chain links TRBV4-1 to TRBJ1-5; D not resolved. From germline, CDR1 is MGHRA and CDR2 YSYEKL. CDR3 size: 14 residues. The CDR3 DNA reads TGCACCAGCAGCCAAGAAACAGTCAATCAGCCCCAGCATTTT. Translating it yields CTSSQETVNQPQHF.

This clonotype has ten or more counts. The chain uses TRBV11-2 and TRBJ1-2; 9 bases match TRBD1. CDR1 is SGHAT and CDR2 is FQNNGV in the germline V gene. V lost 2 bases, J lost 4 bases, and 8 bases stayed unmatched. The CDR3 is 16 residues long. CDR3 coding DNA: TGTGCCAGCAGCTTAACAGGGACAGGGCTCGGCTATGGCTACACCTTC. This gives the protein CASSLTGTGLGYGYTF.

This clonotype showed up just a few times. The chain uses TRBV13 and TRBJ2-5; no firm D call. Between the trimmed V and J ends, which lost 2 bases and 5 bases, there was a span of 6 bases. CDR1 is PRHDT and CDR2 is FYEKMQ in the germline V gene (reference sequence). This CDR3 spans 12 amino acids. CDR3 loop: CASSLRRETQYF. CDR3 nucleotide sequence: TGTGCCAGCAGCTTACGCAGGGAGACCCAGTACTTC.

The J gene is TRBJ2-7, the V gene TRBV5-1, with 7 bases identical to TRBD1. With 4 bases clipped from V and 4 bases from J, the junction kept 5 bases outside the gene matches. Per germline, CDR1 SGHRS and CDR2 YFSETQ. This CDR3 comprises 13 residues. The CDR3 here is CASSAIQGYEQYF. The CDR3 bases are TGCGCCAGCAGCGCAATACAGGGGTACGAGCAGTACTTC.

The CDR3 DNA reads TGTGCCAGCAGCGATAGCGGGATCTACAATGAGCAGTTCTTC. It is translated as CASSDSGIYNEQFF. The rearrangement uses TRBV11-2 and TRBJ2-1; TRBD2 matches 8 bases. V shed 5 bases, J shed 3 bases, and the junction held 3 bases outside the gene matches. CDR3 length equals 14 residues. Per the germline V gene, CDR1 is SGHAT and CDR2 is FQNNGV.

This clonotype has ten or more counts. The CDR3 reads CASSAGTSDYNEQFF. CDR3 bases: TGTGCCAGCAGCGCCGGGACTAGCGACTACAATGAGCAGTTCTTC. This chain joins TRBV6-6 and TRBJ2-1; TRBD2 matches 10 bases. After removal of 6 bases from V and 3 bases from J, the junction contained 5 bases not matched to a gene. The CDR3 is 15 residues long. The germline V gene has CDR1 MNHNY and CDR2 SVGAGI (reference sequence).